The 28 T cell receptor beta chains presented below share a single source sample, sequenced in a study of blood T cells in healthy people across ages. A second PCR of about 6 to 11 cycles used a sample-barcoded 5' primer and a J-beta primer mix. One entry per CDR3 protein results from TCRdb running MiXCR on the 5' RACE reads. Of about 760,000 distinct CDR3 sequences listed, approximately 25% are singletons. The same data also contributed to another study, on T cells of mothers and their children.

The specimen was blood. These receptors originate from a boy aged 10-17 years in good health.

J is TRBJ2-5 and V is TRBV29-1; the match to TRBD2 covers 8 bases. With the DNA end fitting TRBJ2-1 better, the J assignment may be wrong. This CDR3 is built from 15 residues. The germline V gene encodes CDR1 SQVTM and CDR2 ANQGSEA. CDR3 amino acids: CSVSSTGGAGNEQFF. CDR3 bases: TGCAGCGTTAGTTCCACGGGGGGGGCCGGCAATGAGCAGTTCTTC.

The chain is built from TRBV5-4 and TRBJ1-1; 8 bases align to TRBD1. Trimming removed 0 bases from V and 5 bases from J; junction bases left unmatched: 9. Germline V gene data show CDR1 as SGHNT and CDR2 as YYREEE (reference sequence). The CDR3 has 16 amino acids. The CDR3 region is CASSLGTGQGKTEAFF. CDR3 in DNA: TGTGCCAGCAGCTTGGGGACAGGGCAGGGAAAAACTGAAGCTTTCTTT.

The V call is TRBV10-3, the J call TRBJ2-1, with TRBD2 identical over 7 bases. V gave up 2 bases and J gave up 4 bases; unmatched junction bases: 11. The germline CDR1 and CDR2 sequences are ENHRY and SYGVKD. The CDR3 runs to 17 residues. The CDR3 region is CAISEEIRLAAYNEQFF. Here the CDR3 DNA reads TGTGCCATCAGTGAGGAGATCCGGCTAGCGGCTTACAATGAGCAGTTCTTC.

The chain links TRBV21-1 to TRBJ2-1; the tabulated D call, TRBD2, remains unverified against the DNA. TRBV21-1 is deemed a pseudogene. The CDR3 runs to 16 residues. CDR3 nucleotide sequence: TGTGCCAGCAGCAAAGTTCTAGCGGGAGGGGTCAATGAGCAGTTCTTC. Amino acids: CASSKVLAGGVNEQFF.

This clonotype was detected only a few times. J is TRBJ2-2 and V is TRBV10-3; no firm D call. Germline V gene data show CDR1 as ENHRY and CDR2 as SYGVKD. The CDR3 covers 12 residues. V was shortened by 5 bases and J by 0 bases, with 1 base between the two germline ends. CDR3 in DNA: TGTGCCATCAGTCCGAACACCGGGGAGCTGTTTTTT. This codes for CAISPNTGELFF.

DNA of the CDR3: TGTGCCAGCAGCCCTCCTAGCGGAGAGAACACCGGGGAGCTGTTTTTT. Residues: CASSPPSGENTGELFF. The rearrangement uses TRBV7-2 and TRBJ2-2; 7 bases fit TRBD2. V gave up 5 bases and J gave up 1 base; unmatched junction bases: 7. The CDR3 has 16 amino acids. Germline lookup yields CDR1 SGHTA and CDR2 FQGNSA.

The chain combines TRBV3-1 with TRBJ1-5; no firm D call. Germline loops: CDR1 LGHDT, CDR2 YNNKEL (reference sequence). Trimming removed 4 bases at V and 3 bases at J, with 10 bases between. The CDR3 has 14 amino acids. The CDR3 coding sequence is TGTGCCAGCAGCCTCAGGAATAACAATCAGCCCCAGCATTTT. This encodes CASSLRNNNQPQHF.

This clonotype has just a few counts. At one end the junction does not follow the germline gene, possibly because of a read error. This chain links TRBV7-2 with TRBJ1-2; the match to TRBD1 covers 7 bases. Germline V gene sequence: CDR1 SGHTA, CDR2 FQGNSA. This CDR3 region has 12 residues. Here the CDR3 DNA reads TGTGCCAGCAGCATAACAGGGGCCACATATGTCTTC. Amino acid sequence: CASSITGATYVF.

Only a few counts were recorded for this clonotype. This chain connects TRBV2 to TRBJ2-5, with 7 bases identical to TRBD2. The CDR3 has 13 amino acids. Germline V gene lookup returns CDR1 SNHLY and CDR2 FYNNEI. The ends lost 4 bases at V and 5 bases at J; junction bases unmatched: 4. The chain's CDR3 is CASSAGLVETQYF. The CDR3 bases are TGTGCCAGCAGTGCCGGACTAGTGGAGACCCAGTACTTC.

This clonotype occurred a few times. The J gene is TRBJ2-5, the V gene TRBV12-3 or TRBV12-4, with a weak D call TRBD1 (6 bases). V shed 3 bases and J shed 4 bases, with 12 bases lying between them. This CDR3 spans 14 amino acids. CDR3 nucleotides: TGTGCCAGCAGTTTCTGGGGGCCGAGAGAGACCCAGTACTTC. It encodes CASSFWGPRETQYF.

V and J are TRBV14 and TRBJ2-4, with 9 bases identical to TRBD2. The CDR3 loop spans 19 amino acids. The V segment lost 3 bases and the J segment 0 bases; nucleotides outside the gene matches: 12. CDR1 is SGHDN, CDR2 FVKESK, per germline. The CDR3: CASSQSSRIAGEAKNIQYF. CDR3 DNA sequence: TGTGCCAGCAGCCAGAGCAGCAGAATAGCGGGAGAAGCCAAAAACATTCAGTACTTC.

This clonotype showed up just a few times. The V gene is TRBV29-1, the J gene TRBJ2-1; weak D call: TRBD2 (5 bases). The V end lost 7 bases, the J end lost 0 bases, and 7 bases lay between the germline ends. This CDR3 spans 12 amino acids. In germline, CDR1 is SQVTM, CDR2 ANQGSEA. This chain's CDR3 is CSGRDSYNEQFF. The CDR3 DNA reads TGCAGCGGCCGGGACTCCTACAATGAGCAGTTCTTC.

Points on this clonotype: Relative to the germline gene, one junction end is altered; a read error may explain this. This rearrangement joins TRBV29-1 to TRBJ1-1; 10 bases match TRBD1. Germline-derived CDR1 and CDR2 are SQVTM and ANQGSEA. The CDR3 has 12 amino acids. The CDR3 DNA follows: TGTAGCGCCCCGACAGGGGGCGGAGAAGCTTTCTTT. It specifies CSAPTGGGEAFF. Supplemented by reference TRBV29-1 and TRBJ1-1, the full variable domain reads SAVISQKPSRDICQRGTSLTIQCQVDSQVTMMFWYRQQPGQSLTLIATANQGSEATYESGFVIDKFPISRPNLTFSTLTVSNMSPEDSSIYLCSAPTGGGEAFFGQGTRLTVV.

The chain has TRBV7-9 and TRBJ2-3, with no clear D. This CDR3 has 13 amino acids. The V end was cut by 4 bases, the J end by 5 bases, with 10 bases between. In germline, CDR1 is SEHNR, CDR2 FQNEAQ (reference sequence). CDR3 DNA sequence: TGTGCCAGCAGCTCACAAACCGGAGATACGCAGTATTTT. Translated: CASSSQTGDTQYF. Full variable domain (rest looked up from reference TRBV7-9 and TRBJ2-3): DTGVSQNPRHKITKRGQNVTFRCDPISEHNRLYWYRQTLGQGPEFLTYFQNEAQLEKSRLLSDRFSAERPKGSFSTLEIQRTEQGDSAMYLCASSSQTGDTQYFGPGTRLTVL.

The chain carries TRBV20-1 and TRBJ1-5; D remains ambiguous. Trimming took 0 bases from V and 0 from J, leaving 3 bases between them. The CDR3 contains 13 residues. CDR1 and CDR2 from the germline V gene are DFQATT and SNEGSKA (reference sequence). The CDR3: CSARDHSNQPQHF. The CDR3 DNA reads as TGCAGTGCTAGAGACCATAGCAATCAGCCCCAGCATTTT.

This clonotype was seen more than once but under ten times. This chain links TRBV11-2 with TRBJ2-1; no clear D gene. V lost 4 bases and J 3 bases, leaving 13 bases between the germline ends. Germline CDR1 is SGHAT and CDR2 is FQNNGV. CDR3 size: 15 residues. The CDR3 nucleotides are TGTGCCAGCAGCTCGCACTCAACGAACTACAATGAGCAGTTCTTC. This gives the protein CASSSHSTNYNEQFF.

The V call is TRBV5-1, the J call TRBJ2-5, with a tentative D call TRBD2 (6 bases). The CDR3 sequence is 14 residues long. Per the germline V gene, CDR1 is SGHRS and CDR2 is YFSETQ. V was pared by 0 bases and J by 11 bases, with 17 bases between. The CDR3 reads CASSLGLEDDKQYF. CDR3 coding DNA: TGCGCCAGCAGCTTGGGACTAGAAGACGATAAGCAGTACTTC.

The rearrangement uses TRBV4-1 and TRBJ2-7; D ambiguous. This CDR3 region has 15 residues. The V end lost 0 bases, the J end lost 2 bases, and 11 bases lay between the germline ends. Germline assignment: CDR1 MGHRA and CDR2 YSYEKL. In DNA, the CDR3 is TGCGCCAGCAGCCAAGATGAGACGGTTCCCTACGAGCAGTACTTC. The encoded protein is CASSQDETVPYEQYF.

The genes are TRBV29-1 and TRBJ2-5; D is ambiguous. The J call may be in error: the DNA end matches TRBJ2-7 better. CDR1 and CDR2 from the germline V gene are SQVTM and ANQGSEA. The CDR3 extends over 14 amino acids. CDR3 in DNA: TGCAGCGTTGAAAAAGAAGACTGGGGCTACGAGCAGTACTTC. This translates into CSVEKEDWGYEQYF.

Only a few counts were recorded for this clonotype. The rearrangement joins TRBV4-3 to TRBJ2-7; unclear D gene. Germline assignment: CDR1 LGHNA and CDR2 YSLEER. The CDR3 loop spans 12 amino acids. V was trimmed by 1 base and J by 6 bases, leaving 7 bases between them. The CDR3 here is CASSQGAGEQYF. The CDR3 DNA reads as TGCGCCAGCAGCCAAGGGGCCGGCGAGCAGTACTTC.

This rearrangement joins TRBV7-2 to TRBJ2-5; D unclear. The germline V gene encodes CDR1 SGHTA and CDR2 FQGNSA. V lost 5 bases and J lost 5, with 18 bases in between. CDR3 length equals 15 residues. In DNA form, the CDR3 reads TGTGCCAGCAGCCCAGCTATCGGCAGGCCGGAGACCCAGTACTTC. It translates to CASSPAIGRPETQYF.

As for this clonotype: The junction and the germline gene differ at one end; a read error may be behind it. The chain joins TRBV7-7 to TRBJ2-5; D unresolved. Germline V gene data show CDR1 as SSHAT and CDR2 as FNYEAQ (reference sequence). The CDR3 covers 13 residues. The CDR3 coding sequence is TGTGCTAGCAGCTTGAATACTGAAGAGACCCAGTACTTC. Its translation: CASSLNTEETQYF.

This clonotype was detected only a few times. The CDR3 DNA follows: TGTGCCAGCAGATCCGGGACACCGAACACCGGGGAGCTGTTTTTT. Amino acid sequence: CASRSGTPNTGELFF. The V and J genes are TRBV12-3 or TRBV12-4 and TRBJ2-2, with a tentative D call TRBD1 (6 bases). This CDR3 spans 15 amino acids. With 6 bases removed from V and 0 bases from J, the gap between germline ends came to 11 bases.

J is TRBJ2-3 and V is TRBV7-2, with 9 positions matching TRBD2. The CDR3 loop spans 18 amino acids. V gave up 3 bases and J gave up 2 bases; unmatched junction bases: 12. Per the germline V gene, CDR1 is SGHTA and CDR2 is FQGNSA. In DNA, the CDR3 is TGTGCCAGCAGCTTTTCTTCCCTGGGACTAGCCTACACAGATACGCAGTATTTT. Residues: CASSFSSLGLAYTDTQYF.

In this sample, this clonotype turned up a few times. The chain couples TRBV12-3 or TRBV12-4 to TRBJ1-4; D call uncertain. The CDR3 loop spans 16 amino acids. Deletions cut 5 bases from V and 3 bases from J, with 16 bases between. This chain's CDR3 is CASSPGPPEANEKLFF. CDR3 in DNA: TGTGCCAGCAGTCCGGGCCCCCCGGAGGCTAATGAAAAACTGTTTTTT.

This chain connects TRBV29-1 to TRBJ1-2; D ambiguous. CDR3 length: 12 amino acids. Trimming cost V 5 bases and J 8 bases, with 15 bases left between them. CDR1 and CDR2 (germline): SQVTM, ANQGSEA. CDR3 in DNA: TGCAGCGTTTTATCTGGCCCCGGGGGCTACACCTTC. This gives the protein CSVLSGPGGYTF.

The chain carries TRBV29-1 and TRBJ2-5; 7 bases map to TRBD2. V shed 7 bases and J 5 bases; nucleotides not matched to a gene: 10. There are 13 residues in the CDR3. The germline V gene encodes CDR1 SQVTM and CDR2 ANQGSEA. This chain's CDR3 is CSATGGGDETQYF. The CDR3 nucleotides are TGCAGCGCGACCGGGGGAGGGGACGAGACCCAGTACTTC.

The CDR3 nucleotides read TGTGCCAGCAGTAAAGGGGACAGTGGCATTCAGTACTTC. This gives the protein CASSKGDSGIQYF. This chain links TRBV6-2 or TRBV6-3 with TRBJ2-4; 7 nucleotides line up with TRBD1. Germline V CDR1 and CDR2: MNHEY, SVGEGT. The CDR3 length is 13 residues. J was trimmed by 9 bases and V by 5 bases; bases with no gene match: 7.